This TCR beta chain was sequenced in a study of blood T cell repertoires in COVID-19. Study-wide context: The United States, Italy and Spain supplied acute and convalescent COVID-19 samples.

The CDR3 has 13 residues. Trimming took 5 bases from V and 0 from J, leaving 7 bases between them. CDR1 and CDR2 (germline): SNHLY, FYNNEI. This clone came up many times. Clones were sequenced by immunoSEQ multiplex PCR, and TCRdb holds only the in-frame ones, with some missing. The table has fewer than 350,000 clones, approximately 90% seen once. V is TRBV2 and J is TRBJ1-1; D not certain. This TCR was sampled from a woman aged 55-75 years in a cohort exposed to, infected with or recovered from COVID-19 (not recorded which). Input material: PBMCs or T cells enriched from blood (not recorded which). CDR3 sequence reads: CASSSSMNTEAFF. CDR3 in DNA: TGTGCCAGCAGTTCCTCTATGAACACTGAAGCTTTCTTT.